These T cell receptor beta chains were read from a single sample in a study of shared clonotypes between healthy human individuals. Produced via immunoSEQ multiplex PCR; TCRdb's table is partial and in-frame only. Found here are over a million clones, approximately 98.5% of them singletons; the top ten hold about 0.35%. The sequencing sample was made of naive CD4+ T cells sorted from blood. Receptor source: a man aged 25-45 years in good health. The CDR3 runs from the conserved cysteine through the conserved F or W. The order of the fields is clone size, CDR3 length, D gene, V gene, J gene, CDR3 DNA, CDR3 protein. The D gene is left open where the match is weak. Not every row has a clone size; where given, it reads once, few, many or a size class.

.	14	.	TRBV7-8	TRBJ2-7	TGTGCCAGCAGCTTAGAGGGGAAAACGGGCGAGCAGTACTTC	CASSLEGKTGEQYF
.	13	TRBD2	TRBV10-3	TRBJ2-1	TGTGCCACGGGACTAGCGGGACGGGATGAGCAGTTCTTC	CATGLAGRDEQFF
.	14	.	TRBV4-2	TRBJ1-1	TGTGCCAGCAGCCAAGCGGGGGTTCGGACTGAAGCTTTCTTT	CASSQAGVRTEAFF
.	11	.	TRBV14	TRBJ1-2	TGTGCCAGCAGCCAAGGTCATGGCTACACCTTC	CASSQGHGYTF
.	13	.	TRBV11-2	TRBJ2-5	TGTGCCAGCAGCTTAGACCCACAAGAGACCCAGTACTTC	CASSLDPQETQYF
.	15	TRBD2	TRBV4-1	TRBJ2-1	TGCGCCAGCAGCCAAGATATAATAGCGGGAGAAGCTCGGTTCTTC	CASSQDIIAGEARFF
.	16	.	TRBV14	TRBJ2-5	TGTGCCAGCAGCCAAGAAGCAGGGACCTCCGGGGAGACCCAGTACTTC	CASSQEAGTSGETQYF
.	12	.	TRBV28	TRBJ2-7	TGTGCCAGCAACGAGGGGGCCTACGAGCAGTACTTC	CASNEGAYEQYF
.	13	.	TRBV25-1	TRBJ1-2	TGTGCCAGCAGTGAAAGCGGGGACTATGGCTACACCTTC	CASSESGDYGYTF
.	15	.	TRBV27	TRBJ1-5	TGTGCCAGCAGTTTATTCCCCCTGAGCAATCAGCCCCAGCATTTT	CASSLFPLSNQPQHF
.	14	TRBD1	TRBV11-2	TRBJ2-3	TGTGCCAGCAGCATAGGACAGGGGGCAGATACGCAGTATTTT	CASSIGQGADTQYF
.	19	TRBD2	TRBV9	TRBJ2-1	TGTGCCAGCAGCGAGGGACTAGCGGGCGCCGGAAGCTCCTACAATGAGCAGTTCTTC	CASSEGLAGAGSSYNEQFF
.	15	TRBD1	TRBV19	TRBJ2-5	TGTGCCAGTAGTATCTCGGGACAGTTCCAAGAGACCCAGTACTTC	CASSISGQFQETQYF
.	13	.	TRBV28	TRBJ2-7	TGTGCCAGCAGTTTACCCCCTGCCTACGAGCAGTACTTC	CASSLPPAYEQYF
once	18	TRBD1	TRBV28	TRBJ1-5	TGTGCCAGCAGTTTAGTGGGACAGGGGGCATTTAGCAATCAGCCCCAGCATTTT	CASSLVGQGAFSNQPQHF
.	14	.	TRBV7-2	TRBJ2-1	TGTGCCAGCTCCCCTCACGTCAGGAGCAATGAGCAGTTCTTC	CASSPHVRSNEQFF
.	11	.	TRBV5-1	TRBJ2-1	TGCGCCAGCAGCTTTCCTCGTGTTGGTCTCTTC	CASSFPRVGLF
.	12	.	TRBV2	TRBJ1-5	TGTGCCAGCAACGGGGGCAATCAGCCCCAGCATTTT	CASNGGNQPQHF
.	11	.	TRBV29-1	TRBJ1-1	TGCAGCGTTTTGGGTGGCACTGAAGCTTTCTTT	CSVLGGTEAFF
.	15	TRBD1	TRBV30	TRBJ1-5	TGTGCCTGGAGGGCAGGGGGCGCGGGCAATCAGCCCCAGCATTTT	CAWRAGGAGNQPQHF
.	15	TRBD2	TRBV5-1	TRBJ2-1	TGCGCCAGCAGCTTGTCTAGCGGGAGGTGGGATGAGCAGTTCTTC	CASSLSSGRWDEQFF
.	14	.	TRBV12-2	TRBJ1-5	TGTGCAAGTCGCTCTCCACAGGGAAGGCAGCCCCAGCATTTT	CASRSPQGRQPQHF
.	15	.	TRBV7-2	TRBJ1-2	TGTGCCAGCAGCTTAGTCGCAGCTGCCACGGTTGACTACACCTTC	CASSLVAAATVDYTF
.	12	.	TRBV28	TRBJ1-3	TGTGCCAGCAGTTCTTATGGAAACACCATATATTTT	CASSSYGNTIYF
.	14	.	TRBV23-1	TRBJ2-7	TGCGCCAGCAGTCAGGAATCCGCCAACTACGAGCAGTACTTC	CASSQESANYEQYF
.	14	TRBD2	TRBV7-9	TRBJ2-5	TGTGCCAGCAGCGGGGGACTAGTCCCAGAGACCCAGTACTTC	CASSGGLVPETQYF
.	15	.	TRBV10-2	TRBJ2-5	TGCGCCAGCAGCAGGTGGACTCGCTTACAAGAGACCCAGTACTTC	CASSRWTRLQETQYF
.	15	TRBD1	TRBV5-1	TRBJ2-5	TGCGCCAGCAGCTTGGCTCCAGGGGGCGGGAAGACCCAGTACTTC	CASSLAPGGGKTQYF
.	17	TRBD2	TRBV30	TRBJ2-7	TGTGCCTGGAGTTTACTAGCGGGACCCACCTCCCCCTACGAGCAGTACTTC	CAWSLLAGPTSPYEQYF
.	14	.	TRBV5-5	TRBJ2-5	TGTGCCAGCAGCCTGGGACATCTACAAGAGACCCAGTACTTC	CASSLGHLQETQYF
.	14	TRBD2	TRBV11-2	TRBJ2-1	TGTGCCAGCAGCTTAAGGAGCGGGATAAATGAGCAGTTCTTC	CASSLRSGINEQFF
.	12	.	TRBV11-3	TRBJ1-1	TGTGCCAGCAGCTCCCTCGATCATGAAGCTTTCTTT	CASSSLDHEAFF
.	12	.	TRBV7-8	TRBJ2-2	TGTGCCAGCAGCACCGGGAGCGGGGAGCTGTTTTTT	CASSTGSGELFF
.	17	.	TRBV4-3	TRBJ2-1	TGCGCCAGCAGCCAAGATCTGGGGCTTAGCTCCTACAATGAGCAGTTCTTC	CASSQDLGLSSYNEQFF
.	15	TRBD2	TRBV9	TRBJ2-1	TGTGCCAGCAGCGTAGGCGGGAGCAAGGGCAATGAGCAGTTCTTC	CASSVGGSKGNEQFF
.	14	.	TRBV10-3	TRBJ1-5	TGTGCCATCAGTGAGTCGACTCAACGGCAGCCCCAGCATTTT	CAISESTQRQPQHF
.	12	TRBD1	TRBV2	TRBJ1-1	TGTGCCAGCAGTTGGACAGGGGGTGAAGCTTTCTTT	CASSWTGGEAFF
once	17	TRBD1	TRBV28	TRBJ1-2	TGTGCCAGCAAACCGGGACAGGGTATCTTAATGAACTATGGCTACACCTTC	CASKPGQGILMNYGYTF
.	17	TRBD2	TRBV5-1	TRBJ2-1	TGCGCCAGCAGCCCGCAGACTAGCGGGAGCCCCCCCAATGAGCAGTTCTTC	CASSPQTSGSPPNEQFF
.	13	.	TRBV5-1	TRBJ2-7	TGCGCCAGCAGCCCCATCCAGGGGAACGAGCAGTACTTC	CASSPIQGNEQYF
.	16	.	TRBV7-9	TRBJ2-3	TGTGCCAGCAGCTTATACCCCCAGACCAGCACAGATACGCAGTATTTT	CASSLYPQTSTDTQYF
.	15	TRBD1	TRBV30	TRBJ2-7	TGTGCCTGGAGTGCACTTCCGCGGACAGGCTACGAGCAGTACTTC	CAWSALPRTGYEQYF
once	18	.	TRBV5-6	TRBJ2-2	TGTGCCAGCAGCTTGGTAGGCTATCGGGGTCATAACACCGGGGAGCTGTTTTTT	CASSLVGYRGHNTGELFF
.	13	.	TRBV4-1	TRBJ1-2	TGCGCCAGCAGCCAAGGGATTAACTATGGCTACACCTTC	CASSQGINYGYTF
.	15	TRBD2	TRBV25-1	TRBJ2-7	TGTGCCAGCAGTCTCGGGACTAGCGGGTTCTACGAGCAGTACTTC	CASSLGTSGFYEQYF
.	10	.	TRBV18	TRBJ2-3	TGTGCCAGCTCATCAGATACGCAGTATTTT	CASSSDTQYF
.	12	.	TRBV7-2	TRBJ1-5	TGTGCCAGCAACAACCCAAATCAGCCCCAGCATTTT	CASNNPNQPQHF
.	14	.	TRBV11-3	TRBJ2-7	TGTGCCAGCAGCTTAACTTCGGGACCCTACGAGCAGTACTTC	CASSLTSGPYEQYF
.	14	TRBD1	TRBV27	TRBJ1-2	TGTGCCAGCAGCGCCGGGACAGAAACCTATGGCTACACCTTC	CASSAGTETYGYTF
few	14	.	TRBV9	TRBJ2-7	TGTGCCAGCAGCGTAGAGGGCGGCTCCTACGAGCAGTACTTC	CASSVEGGSYEQYF
.	14	.	TRBV7-2	TRBJ1-2	TGTGCCAGCAGCTTAGGACGAGAGCACTATGGCTACACCTTC	CASSLGREHYGYTF
.	17	.	TRBV5-1	TRBJ2-3	TGCGCCAGCAGCGGCGGACAGTCGCGGTGGGTTACAGATACGCAGTATTTT	CASSGGQSRWVTDTQYF
.	13	.	TRBV29-1	TRBJ2-5	TGCAGCGTAGGAGAAGGGGGTGGGGAGACCCAGTACTTC	CSVGEGGGETQYF
once	13	.	TRBV30	TRBJ1-3	TGTGCCTGGAGTGTACTAATGGGAAACACCATATATTTT	CAWSVLMGNTIYF